This TCR beta chain was identified in a study of T cell responses to AZD1222 COVID-19 vaccine. Notes on the study in general: Vaccine-associated CD4 TCRs spanned spike, dominant at 160-218 and 743-854. The donor group comprised mostly white British people and more females; the analysis possibly underestimated clonal diversity. Close to half of spike-specific TCRs reportedly recognize unmutated variant regions.

Trimming removed 2 bases at V and 4 bases at J, with 14 bases between. CDR3 length: 15 amino acids. In the case of this clone: Its antigen is currently unknown.

TCRdb's table, derived via immunoSEQ multiplex PCR, lists solely in-frame clones and lacks some. Of about 100,000 clones in the sample, about nine tenths were seen once. Specimen: peripheral blood, collected 28 days after the second dose of the MenACWY control vaccine. The source is an adult who received the MenACWY meningococcal vaccine as a control. The chain combines TRBV23-1 with TRBJ1-1; D unresolved. TRBV23-1 is noted as an ORF with a role that remains uncertain. CDR3 sequence (DNA): TGCGCCAGCAGTCAAGAGCCCCCAGGAGGCACTGAAGCTTTCTTT. It codes for CASSQEPPGGTEAFF.